This T cell receptor beta chain was observed in a study of control samples from healthy donors and cancer patients. Profiled with immunoSEQ multiplex PCR; TCRdb holds only in-frame clones, not every one. The sample has under 150,000 clones, roughly 91% seen once. Germline loops: CDR1 LGHDT, CDR2 YNNKEL (reference sequence). The CDR3 has 13 amino acids. The V end lost 7 bases, the J end lost 0 bases, and 10 bases lay between the germline ends. Sequencing was performed on PBMCs. The sequence derives from a man in his fifties with head and neck cancer. The chain links TRBV3-1 (or the pseudogene TRBV3-2) to TRBJ2-7, with a weak D call TRBD1 (6 bases). The CDR3 is CASKTGSSYEQYF. CDR3 sequence (DNA): TGTGCCAGCAAAACAGGGAGCTCCTACGAGCAGTACTTC.